These 9 T cell receptor beta chains were sequenced from one sample in a study of blood T cells in healthy people across ages. A sample-barcoded 5' primer and a J-beta primer mix were used in a second PCR of about 6 to 12 cycles. In TCRdb, the 5' RACE reads were re-called with MiXCR into one record per CDR3 protein. The sample consists of roughly 800,000 distinct CDR3 sequences, roughly 50% of them appearing once. Sequencing was performed on blood. These TCRs come from a man in his thirties or forties in good health.

The chain couples TRBV5-1 to TRBJ2-3; a weak D match, TRBD2 (5 bases). Per the germline V gene, CDR1 is SGHRS and CDR2 is YFSETQ. CDR3 size: 16 residues. The V end lost 0 bases, the J end lost 5 bases, and 16 bases lay between the germline ends. The DNA of the CDR3 is TGCGCCAGCAGCTTGGTGGAGGTGGTAGAACGAGATACGCAGTATTTT. Its translation is CASSLVEVVERDTQYF.

This clonotype was seen only a few times. The V gene is TRBV7-2, the J gene TRBJ2-3; possible D gene TRBD2, 5 bases. The CDR3 loop spans 15 amino acids. In germline, CDR1 is SGHTA, CDR2 FQGNSA. Trimming cost V 5 bases and J 3 bases, with 15 bases left between them. CDR3 in amino acids: CASSLQEGETDTQYF. The CDR3 DNA is TGTGCCAGCAGCCTCCAAGAGGGAGAGACAGATACGCAGTATTTT.

The chain employs TRBV11-2 and TRBJ2-7; 10 bases fit TRBD1. The CDR3 has 15 amino acids. Germline assignment: CDR1 SGHAT and CDR2 FQNNGV. V trimming: 5 bases; J trimming: 2 bases; junction bases outside the gene matches: 6. CDR3: CASSLVGQGAYEQYF. CDR3 bases: TGTGCCAGCAGCCTAGTAGGACAGGGGGCCTACGAGCAGTACTTC.

This chain joins TRBV5-1 and TRBJ2-3, with D possibly TRBD2 on 6 matching bases. Germline lookup yields CDR1 SGHRS and CDR2 YFSETQ. The CDR3 contains 15 residues. V was clipped by 0 bases and J by 3 bases, with 11 bases between them. The CDR3 region has the DNA TGCGCCAGCAGCTTGGAGCGGGCCCGTACAGATACGCAGTATTTT. Translated, it gives CASSLERARTDTQYF.

This clonotype was observed a few times. The V call is TRBV3-1, the J call TRBJ1-2, with D unclear. V was trimmed by 3 bases and J by 4 bases, leaving 9 bases between them. CDR3 size: 13 residues. Germline assignment: CDR1 LGHDT and CDR2 YNNKEL (reference sequence). The CDR3 reads CASSQSEIYGYTF. CDR3 bases: TGTGCCAGCAGCCAGTCGGAGATCTATGGCTACACCTTC.

The table lists this clonotype with a few counts. The chain joins TRBV18 to TRBJ2-7; either TRBD1 or TRBD2 may supply D (5 bases each). The CDR3 has 13 amino acids. From germline, CDR1 is KGHSH and CDR2 LQKENI. Trimming cost V 8 bases and J 3 bases, with 14 bases left between them. CDR3 amino acids: CASSPGANYEQYF. CDR3 DNA: TGTGCCAGCAGTCCCGGGGCAAACTACGAGCAGTACTTC. Looking up the rest from reference TRBV18 and TRBJ2-7 gives the full variable domain: NAGVMQNPRHLVRRRGQEARLRCSPMKGHSHVYWYRQLPEEGLKFMVYLQKENIIDESGMPKERFSAEFPKEGPSILRIQQVVRGDSAAYFCASSPGANYEQYFGPGTRLTVT.

The rearrangement uses TRBV15 and TRBJ2-1; TRBD1 agrees at 8 bases. The CDR3 has 15 amino acids. Losses at the gene ends were 6 bases for V and 7 bases for J; bases not matched to a gene: 11. The germline V gene encodes CDR1 LNHNV and CDR2 YYDKDF (reference sequence). CDR3 DNA sequence: TGTGCCACCAGAGCCCAGGGGGCGCGTCGGAATGAGCAGTTCTTC. As protein: CATRAQGARRNEQFF.

The rearrangement uses TRBV7-3 and TRBJ2-1; 11 bases agree with TRBD2. The length of the CDR3 is 14 residues. V shed 4 bases and J 7 bases; nucleotides not matched to a gene: 3. Germline assignment: CDR1 SGHTA and CDR2 FQGTGA. This CDR3 reads CASSSSGRNNEQFF. In DNA form, the CDR3 reads TGTGCCAGCAGCTCTAGCGGGAGGAATAATGAGCAGTTCTTC.

The rearrangement joins TRBV10-2 to TRBJ2-1, with 8 bases aligning to TRBD1. From germline, CDR1 is WSHSY and CDR2 SAAADI. V shed 5 bases and J 4 bases; nucleotides not matched to a gene: 4. This CDR3 comprises 14 residues. The CDR3 DNA sequence: TGCGCCAGCAGTCAGGGGGCCAGGTACAATGAGCAGTTCTTC. Translation gives CASSQGARYNEQFF.